In its sample, the clone carrying this TCR beta chain was seen a few times. This entry is derived from a study of regulatory T cells in long-lasting Graves disease. CDR1 and CDR2 from the germline V gene are SGHNT and YYREEE (reference sequence). CDR3 length equals 14 residues. The V and J ends lost 2 bases and 3 bases respectively, with 8 bases between them. Researchers made TCR beta libraries by using iRepertoire HTBI primers and running Arm-PCR on CDR3 regions. Each CDR3 protein gets one entry after TCRdb re-called the multiplex PCR reads with MiXCR. The sample yields 200,000 to 250,000 distinct CDR3 sequences, around 20% seen once. Time point specified: newly diagnosed GD, antithyroid drugs for less than 3 months. With RNA extracted from PBMCs as input, the TCR library was made.

This TCR was sampled from a female donor with Graves disease. Sequencing used peripheral blood mononuclear cells (PBMCs), obtained at new diagnosis, from a patient treated with antithyroid drugs. The rearrangement joins TRBV5-4 to TRBJ2-2, with D unresolved. CDR3 protein: CASSLNQDTGELFF. The DNA of the CDR3 is TGTGCCAGCAGCTTAAACCAGGACACCGGGGAGCTGTTTTTT.